This T cell receptor (beta chain) was captured by sequencing in a study of shared clonotypes between healthy human individuals. Whole-study context: Donor composition was a couple of women and a few men, aged 18 to 49.

Germline CDR1 and CDR2: LNHNV and YYDKDF (reference sequence). V lost 0 bases to trimming and J lost 11 bases, with 8 bases between them. This CDR3 has 12 residues. About this clone itself: Its antigen is unknown.

Each subset's genomic DNA was shared equally among a number of immunoSEQ plates. Clones were sequenced by immunoSEQ multiplex PCR, and TCRdb holds only the in-frame ones, with some missing. The sample has over 850,000 clones, 78% seen once; the top ten hold 0.5% to 0.6%. Study-level findings and limits: An anticipated effect of sequencing depth on clonotype sharing among donors was recognized. Sampling covered nothing but blood. Tissue TCR repertoires likely differ from those found in blood.

The material sequenced was memory CD4+ T cells from PBMCs. Noted subset: CD45RA-negative fraction. The chain employs TRBV15 and TRBJ2-1; D gene unclear. This clonotype originated in a man between 18 and 35 years old in good health. Some clones in this sample may be carry-over from other donors' samples. The DNA for the CDR3 is TGTGCCACCAGCAGAGATGGATTCAAGCAGTTCTTC. Encoded protein: CATSRDGFKQFF.